This T cell receptor (beta chain) is from a study of cytomegalovirus exposure and HLA in healthy donors listed by TCRdb under 2017. In the study overall: An earlier analysis of some 600 of the donors reported roughly 300 Gb of sequence data and roughly 120 million unique TCR beta sequences obtained from around 190 million T cells. The study combined high-throughput TCR immunosequencing, statistical association of individual TCRs with disease status, and machine learning to predict cytomegalovirus infection status. In a later genetic analysis, genome-wide SNP genotypes for about 65% of the 666 donors were used, and that subset was treated as a discovery cohort. Alongside the repertoire data, information on donor age, sex, ethnicity and CMV serostatus was compiled. An earlier analysis of 587 of the donors applied high-throughput TCR beta sequencing to assess whether each TCR beta V gene segment acted as functional or pseudogenic. Of the 350 to 450 genotyped donors, 70% to 90% were placed in the genetic ancestry cluster associated with self-reported Caucasian donors. An early release covering over 500 HLA-typed donors comprised about 300 gigabases of sequencing data and around 85 million unique TCR sequences. Class I and class II HLA loci were covered by the typing at four-digit resolution. Four or five DR-DQ haplotypes were treated as single units for association and clustering because of strong linkage in the cohort. A separate validation cohort of approximately 120 different subjects was used in addition to the approximately 610-subject first cohort. The number of typed donors differed by locus: roughly 629-630 for A, B, C, DRB1 and DQB1; 500 to 550 for DQA1; 606 for DPA1; and roughly 490 for DPB1. Among around 400 genotyped donors of the cohort, an average of approximately 240,000 unique TCR beta nucleotide sequences were sequenced per donor, around a sixth of them non-productive. All discovery cohort repertoires had been generated using a single sequencing platform. A later analysis re-examined previously published TCR beta repertoires from over 500 donors and added high-resolution HLA genotyping to investigate patterns of TCR occurrence. The aim of the study was to test whether cataloging public T cell receptors could identify signatures of past pathogen exposure. The study profiled the T cell repertoires of under 700 subjects by immunosequencing and related them to cytomegalovirus serostatus. Rather than drawing on any new phenotypic data, the later analysis identified candidate immune exposures from TCR beta sequences and the way those sequences occurred across donors. Overall study results and their limits: Presence/absence analyses assumed roughly uniform sequencing depth across donors, an assumption that may not hold. A few of the identified cytomegalovirus-associated TCR beta chains were confirmed in vitro to be specific for cytomegalovirus antigens. The authors suggested that the approach could potentially be extended to other disease states and immunological phenotypes. In an earlier analysis of some 550 of the donors, most TCR beta V segments were observed in productive rearrangements about 87% or about 30% of the time, broadly matching IMGT annotations. The cohort was sequenced for TCR beta chains only, and without alpha or paired-chain data the features that could be detected were limited. Compared with the roughly 670-donor mean, donors in an Asian-associated ancestry cluster had fewer N-insertions in productive TCRs, according to a later genetic analysis. Some IMGT-functional V segments, including TRBV6-2 and TRBV6-3, could not be distinguished by the 87-base-pair reads and were therefore excluded. A further reported finding was that TCR beta sequences accurately predicted the HLA-A and HLA-B alleles for most subjects in the first cohort. At a false discovery rate of 0.05, a later analysis linked 16,951 TCR beta sequences to specific HLA alleles. In both the original and validation cohorts, the classifier was reported to diagnose cytomegalovirus status with high specificity and sensitivity. In a later analysis, most CMV-associated TCR beta chains were found to appear HLA-restricted, with HLA associations seemingly driven largely by CMV exposure. Compared with equally common non-associated chains, HLA-associated TCR beta chains in a later analysis were more clonally expanded and had lower generation probabilities. A group of highly shared sequence variants was considered likely to be a technical artifact of the sequencing pipeline. Because HLA typing was missing for some donors at each locus, association tests included only the typed subset. A later analysis reported that several top co-occurrence clusters appeared linked to parvovirus B19, influenza, CMV and Epstein-Barr virus. Correlated functional status among segregating V segments might be attributable to linkage disequilibrium, but an unknown experimental factor could not be ruled out. The study gave a list of 150 to 200 TCR beta chains associated with cytomegalovirus. According to a later analysis, TCR association rates differed among HLA loci, with DRB1 alleles showing the most associated TCRs and HLA-C alleles showing the fewest. Immune exposure information for the cohort was limited to CMV serostatus. Strong co-occurrence of HLA alleles, especially DR and DQ, made assigning TCR associations to individual alleles difficult. Most TCR sequences were observed very rarely across donors, whereas some public TCRs were present in many individuals. An association between a missense DCLRE1C variant and V-gene and J-gene trimming of TCR beta chains was found in a later genetic analysis and replicated in an independent cohort. Because counts were too low, seventeen rarely observed V segments, including chromosome 9 orphons, were excluded from the earlier analysis of 500 to 700 of the donors.

Library prep was done by the immunoSEQ multiplex PCR assay. For the multiplex PCR, a mixture combining 60 forward primers for TCR Vbeta segments and 13 reverse primers for TCR Jbeta segments was used. Amplification of the CDR3 region of rearranged TCR beta genes was performed with a multiplex PCR assay on genomic DNA. The amplified TCR beta libraries were sequenced on the Illumina HiSeq System as 87-base-pair reads. The paper's processing steps were these. A later analysis counted 65 million to 90 million unique TCR beta chains across the 550 to 700 repertoires, and approximately 11 million of these chains were shared by at least two donors. Raw reads were error-corrected and collapsed into unique sequences with a nearest-neighbor algorithm that merged closely related sequences to remove PCR and sequencing errors. V, D and J gene segments were assigned by aligning CDR3 sequences to IMGT reference sequences. Each retained sequence needed at least a six-nucleotide match to both a V gene segment and a J gene segment. Rearrangements were classified as productive when the CDR3 lacked stop codons and remained in frame with V and J, and all other rearrangements were classified as non-productive. Following IMGT convention, CDR3 was defined as the stretch from the second conserved V-encoded cysteine up to the conserved J-encoded phenylalanine. In an earlier analysis of roughly 610 of the donors, sequences lacking an unambiguous match to a single V gene segment were excluded. An earlier analysis of a few hundred of the donors called V segments functional above 56.7% productive rearrangements and segregating when the between-donor standard deviation exceeded 5%. A statistical classification framework was built for diagnosing cytomegalovirus status from the catalog of TCR beta chain sequences. V and J gene assignment, in a later analysis, came from comparing TCR nucleotide sequences with IMGT/GENE-DB human TR gene sequences. The TCRdist pipeline was used in a later analysis to assign CDR3 sequences and most-parsimonious VDJ recombination scenarios. In a later analysis, every TCR beta chain was defined by the combination of its CDR3 amino acid sequence and its V-gene family, and reads without a unique V-gene family were dropped. In a later analysis, 450 to 600 highly shared, low-generation-probability nucleotide sequences were removed to address suspected cross-contamination and a sequencing artifact. In a later analysis, a clonal expansion index was calculated for each public chain from normalized within-repertoire ranks of inferred template counts. Generation probabilities in a later analysis came from a VDJ recombination model fitted to out-of-frame rearrangements, and those results were checked against IGoR. Hypergeometric tests were used in a later analysis to score TCR-TCR, TCR-HLA and TCR-CMV co-occurrence, with a repertoire-size bias correction applied to the TCR pairs. A later analysis estimated false discovery rates by permuting HLA or CMV assignments 20 times. In a later analysis, co-occurring TCRs were grouped using DBSCAN, and TCRdist sequence similarity was added for clustering within HLA-allele-positive subsets. For co-occurrence clustering, repertoires with fewer than 30,000 or more than 120,000 public chains were excluded, along with four to six repertoires with anomalous nucleotide sharing. The table was pulled from immuneACCESS by TCRdb, which kept in-frame rearrangements only. Such tables lose some clones; where checked, under half of the loss comes from unresolved V genes, and the rest has no known cause. V and J calls and clone size are given by that table; D and trimming were obtained from the DNA. The sample includes 200,000 to 250,000 clones, with approximately 82% observed a single time. Of the sample, 0.63% is held by the ten largest clones.

Sequences SGHTA (CDR1) and FQGTGA (CDR2) are obtained from the germline V gene. V is pruned by 5 bases and J by 6 bases, leaving 7 bases of the junction without a gene match. The CDR3 runs 15 amino acids, cysteine and phenylalanine included. Only the CDR3 portion is preserved as DNA: 45 bases, with reading frame beginning at the first base. The cohort consisted of 666 healthy bone marrow donors. Cohort members were all nominally healthy when sampled, although unrecorded immune exposures were likely present. The donor was CMV seronegative and belonged to the group of 320 or so seronegative cohort members. A peripheral blood sample was collected from each donor, and TCR beta sequencing was performed on peripheral blood mononuclear cells. Genomic DNA extraction from the blood cell samples was performed with the Qiagen DNeasy Blood Extraction Kit. A few counts support this clone. It lacks a known antigen. Per-nucleotide qualities are absent, and no much larger clonotype sits a single base away.

The rearrangement joined TRBV7-3 to TRBJ2-2; 9 of the junction bases match TRBD1. Sequencing used PBMCs. The receptor was isolated from a man aged 18 to 29 in good health and CMV-seronegative. The CDR3 here reads CASSRGGQGAGELFF. The sequence in DNA is TGTGCCAGCAGCCGAGGGGGACAGGGCGCCGGGGAGCTGTTTTTT.